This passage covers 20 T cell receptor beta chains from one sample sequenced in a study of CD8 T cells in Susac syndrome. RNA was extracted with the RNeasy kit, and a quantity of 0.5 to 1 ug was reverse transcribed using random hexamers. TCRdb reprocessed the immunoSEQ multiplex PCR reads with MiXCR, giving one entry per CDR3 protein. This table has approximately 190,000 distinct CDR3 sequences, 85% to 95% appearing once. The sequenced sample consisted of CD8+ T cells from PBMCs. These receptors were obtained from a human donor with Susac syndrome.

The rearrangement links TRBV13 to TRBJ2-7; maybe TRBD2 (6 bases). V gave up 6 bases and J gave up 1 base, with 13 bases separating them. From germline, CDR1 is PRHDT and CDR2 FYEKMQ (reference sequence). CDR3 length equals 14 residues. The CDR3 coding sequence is TGTGCCAGCAGTAACCGGACTAAATCCTACGAGCAGTACTTC. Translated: CASSNRTKSYEQYF.

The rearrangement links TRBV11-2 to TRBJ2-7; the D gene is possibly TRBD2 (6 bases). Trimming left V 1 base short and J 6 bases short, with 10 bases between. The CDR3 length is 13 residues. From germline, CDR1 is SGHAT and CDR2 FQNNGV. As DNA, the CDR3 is TGTGCCAGCAGCTTAGGCGGGGAGGCCGAGCAGTACTTC. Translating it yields CASSLGGEAEQYF. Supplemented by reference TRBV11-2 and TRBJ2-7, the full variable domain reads EAGVAQSPRYKIIEKRQSVAFWCNPISGHATLYWYQQILGQGPKLLIQFQNNGVVDDSQLPKDRFSAERLKGVDSTLKIQPAKLEDSAVYLCASSLGGEAEQYFGPGTRLTVT.

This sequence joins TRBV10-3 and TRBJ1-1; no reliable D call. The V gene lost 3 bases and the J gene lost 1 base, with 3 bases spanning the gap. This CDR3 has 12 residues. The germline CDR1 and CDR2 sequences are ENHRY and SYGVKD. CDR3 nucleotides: TGTGCCATCAGTGACGGGAACACTGAAGCTTTCTTT. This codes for CAISDGNTEAFF.

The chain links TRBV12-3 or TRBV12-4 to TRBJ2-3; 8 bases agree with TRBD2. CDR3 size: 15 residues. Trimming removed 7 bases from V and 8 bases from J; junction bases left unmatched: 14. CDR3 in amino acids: CASTSLAVPHATQYF. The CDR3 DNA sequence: TGTGCCAGCACCTCACTAGCGGTACCACACGCTACGCAGTATTTT.

CDR3 in DNA: TGCAGTGCTACATCTTTAGCGGGAGTTATGGATACGCAGTATTTT. This encodes CSATSLAGVMDTQYF. The rearrangement links TRBV20-1 to TRBJ2-3; TRBD2 matches 9 bases. CDR1 and CDR2 from the germline V gene are DFQATT and SNEGSKA (reference sequence). The J segment lost 6 bases and the V segment lost 4 bases, leaving 11 bases of the junction unmatched. The CDR3 runs to 15 residues.

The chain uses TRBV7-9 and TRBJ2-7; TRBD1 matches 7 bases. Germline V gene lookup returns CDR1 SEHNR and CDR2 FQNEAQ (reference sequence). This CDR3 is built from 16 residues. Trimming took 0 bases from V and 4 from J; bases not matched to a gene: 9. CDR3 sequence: CASSLALGQPRYEQYF. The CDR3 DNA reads TGTGCCAGCAGCTTAGCGCTGGGACAGCCGAGATACGAGCAGTACTTC. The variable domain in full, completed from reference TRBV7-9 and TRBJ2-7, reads DTGVSQNPRHKITKRGQNVTFRCDPISEHNRLYWYRQTLGQGPEFLTYFQNEAQLEKSRLLSDRFSAERPKGSFSTLEIQRTEQGDSAMYLCASSLALGQPRYEQYFGPGTRLTVT.

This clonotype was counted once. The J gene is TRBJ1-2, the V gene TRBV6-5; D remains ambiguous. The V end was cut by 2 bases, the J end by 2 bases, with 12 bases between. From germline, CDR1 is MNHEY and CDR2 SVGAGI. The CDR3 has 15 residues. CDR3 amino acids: CASSYRVLWNYGYTF. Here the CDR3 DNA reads TGTGCCAGCAGTTACAGGGTACTATGGAACTATGGCTACACCTTC.

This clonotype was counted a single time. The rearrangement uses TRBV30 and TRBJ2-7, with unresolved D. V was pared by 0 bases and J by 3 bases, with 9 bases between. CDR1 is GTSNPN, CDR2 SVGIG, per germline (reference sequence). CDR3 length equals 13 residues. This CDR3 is CAWSVTGNYEQYF. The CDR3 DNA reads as TGTGCCTGGAGTGTAACGGGTAACTACGAGCAGTACTTC. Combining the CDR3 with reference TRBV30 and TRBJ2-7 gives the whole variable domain SQTIHQWPATLVQPVGSPLSLECTVEGTSNPNLYWYRQAAGRGLQLLFYSVGIGQISSEVPQNLSASRPQDRQFILSSKKLLLSDSGFYLCAWSVTGNYEQYFGPGTRLTVT.

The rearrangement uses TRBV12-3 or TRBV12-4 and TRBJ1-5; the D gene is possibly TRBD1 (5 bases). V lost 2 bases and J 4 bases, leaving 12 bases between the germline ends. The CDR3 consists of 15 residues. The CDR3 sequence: CASSLTFGGNQPQHF. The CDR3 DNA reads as TGTGCCAGCAGTTTAACTTTTGGGGGGAATCAGCCCCAGCATTTT.

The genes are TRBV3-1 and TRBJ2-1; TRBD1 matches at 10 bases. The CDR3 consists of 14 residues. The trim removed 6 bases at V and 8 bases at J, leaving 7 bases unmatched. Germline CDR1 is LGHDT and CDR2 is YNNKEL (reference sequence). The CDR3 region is CASSKGQGIDEQFF. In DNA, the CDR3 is TGTGCCAGCAGTAAGGGACAGGGGATCGATGAGCAGTTCTTC.

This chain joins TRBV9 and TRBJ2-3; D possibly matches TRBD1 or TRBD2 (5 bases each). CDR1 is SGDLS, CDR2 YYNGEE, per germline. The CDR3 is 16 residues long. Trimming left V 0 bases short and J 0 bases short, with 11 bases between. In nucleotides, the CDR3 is TGTGCCAGCAGCGTAGAGGGGACGGCTAGCACAGATACGCAGTATTTT. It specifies CASSVEGTASTDTQYF.

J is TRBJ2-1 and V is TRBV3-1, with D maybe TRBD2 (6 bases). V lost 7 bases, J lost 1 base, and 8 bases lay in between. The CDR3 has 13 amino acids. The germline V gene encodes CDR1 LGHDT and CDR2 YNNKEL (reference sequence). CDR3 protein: CASTSGSYNEQFF. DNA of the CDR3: TGTGCCAGCACCAGCGGGTCCTACAATGAGCAGTTCTTC.

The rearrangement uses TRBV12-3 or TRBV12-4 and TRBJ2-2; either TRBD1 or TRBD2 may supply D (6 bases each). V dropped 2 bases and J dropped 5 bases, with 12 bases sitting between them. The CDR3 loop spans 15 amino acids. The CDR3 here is CASSLPGARTGELFF. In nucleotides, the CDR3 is TGTGCCAGCAGTTTACCGGGGGCGAGGACCGGGGAGCTGTTTTTT.

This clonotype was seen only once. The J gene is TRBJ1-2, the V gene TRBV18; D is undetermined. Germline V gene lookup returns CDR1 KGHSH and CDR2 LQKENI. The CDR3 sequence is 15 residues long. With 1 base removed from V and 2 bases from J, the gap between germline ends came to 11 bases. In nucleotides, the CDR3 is TGTGCCAGCTCACCACGGGTCGGGGAAAACTATGGCTACACCTTC. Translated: CASSPRVGENYGYTF. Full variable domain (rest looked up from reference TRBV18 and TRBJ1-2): NAGVMQNPRHLVRRRGQEARLRCSPMKGHSHVYWYRQLPEEGLKFMVYLQKENIIDESGMPKERFSAEFPKEGPSILRIQQVVRGDSAAYFCASSPRVGENYGYTFGSGTRLTVV.

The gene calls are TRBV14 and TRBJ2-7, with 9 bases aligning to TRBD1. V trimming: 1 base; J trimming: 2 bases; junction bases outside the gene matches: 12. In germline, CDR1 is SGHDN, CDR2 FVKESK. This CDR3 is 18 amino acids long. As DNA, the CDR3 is TGTGCCAGCAGCCAAGGCAACCCCGGGACAGGGCTGACCTACGAGCAGTACTTC. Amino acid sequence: CASSQGNPGTGLTYEQYF.

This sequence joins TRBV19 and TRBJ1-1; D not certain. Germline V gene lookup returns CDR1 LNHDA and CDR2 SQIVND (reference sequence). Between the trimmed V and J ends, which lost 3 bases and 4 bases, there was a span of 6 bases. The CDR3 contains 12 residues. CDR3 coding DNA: TGTGCCAGTAGTATTGGGTTCACTGAAGCTTTCTTT. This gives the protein CASSIGFTEAFF.

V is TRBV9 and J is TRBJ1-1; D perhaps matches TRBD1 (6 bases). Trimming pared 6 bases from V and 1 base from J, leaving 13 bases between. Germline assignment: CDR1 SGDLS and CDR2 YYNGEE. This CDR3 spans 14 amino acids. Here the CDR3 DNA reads TGTGCCAGCAACATGGACAGCCAGAACACTGAAGCTTTCTTT. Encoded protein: CASNMDSQNTEAFF.

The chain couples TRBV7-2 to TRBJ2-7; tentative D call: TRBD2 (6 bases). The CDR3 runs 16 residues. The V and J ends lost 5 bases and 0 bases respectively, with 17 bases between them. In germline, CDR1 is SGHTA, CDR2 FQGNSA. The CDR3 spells CASSLRSAGLSYEQYF. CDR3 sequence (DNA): TGTGCCAGCAGCCTCCGATCAGCGGGTCTCTCCTACGAGCAGTACTTC.

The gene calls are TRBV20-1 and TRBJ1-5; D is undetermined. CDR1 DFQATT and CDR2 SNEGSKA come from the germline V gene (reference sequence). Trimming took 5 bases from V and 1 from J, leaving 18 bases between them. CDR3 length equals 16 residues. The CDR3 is CSAATGGVISNQPQHF. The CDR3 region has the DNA TGCAGTGCTGCCACGGGCGGTGTGATAAGCAATCAGCCCCAGCATTTT.

CDR3 sequence reads: CASSFGGKIWFF. CDR3 DNA sequence: TGTGCCAGCAGCTTCGGAGGGAAGATCTGGTTTTTT. The rearrangement links TRBV7-9 to TRBJ1-4; D gene uncertain. Germline-derived CDR1 and CDR2 are SEHNR and FQNEAQ (reference sequence). The V gene lost 3 bases and the J gene lost 16 bases, with 15 bases spanning the gap. The CDR3 contains 12 residues.